These T cell receptor beta chains were read from a single sample in a study of a mutant IDH1 vaccine in newly diagnosed glioma. The protocol was immunoSEQ multiplex PCR, while the TCRdb copy is restricted to in-frame clones and leaves out a portion. The data contain around 130,000 clones, roughly 77% of them seen just once; the ten biggest clones take up 5% to 7%. Antigen specificity for these receptors is unknown. Specimen: PBMCs, collected from a glioma patient whose treatment included an IDH1 peptide vaccine. The source of these receptors is a man aged 40-55 years with glioma. Each CDR3 is given with its conserved first and last residue. D genes are given only for firm matches. Size tells how often a clone was seen (once, few, many) or the class of an expanded clone, and some rows leave it out.

TRBJ2-5,NA,TRBD2,TRBV19,TGTGCCAGTAGTATTGGCGGGGGGGGAGGAGAGACCCAGTACTTC,CASSIGGGGGETQYF
TRBJ2-3,NA,NA,TRBV5-6,TGTGCCAGCAGCGGGCGGAACCTCAGGTTTGATACGCAGTATTTT,CASSGRNLRFDTQYF
TRBJ1-1,NA,TRBD1,TRBV5-6,TGTGCCAGCAGCCAGGGCCCGGGCAGGGGGCGCGAGGGGAACACTGAAGCTTTCTTT,CASSQGPGRGREGNTEAFF
TRBJ1-4,NA,NA,TRBV6-1,TGTGCCAGCAGCGGACAGCGAGGGGGAAAACTGTTTTTT,CASSGQRGGKLFF
TRBJ1-2,NA,TRBD1,TRBV27,TGTGCCAGCAGTAACAGGGGGCTCGGAATCAGCTATGGCTACACCTTC,CASSNRGLGISYGYTF
TRBJ1-2,once,TRBD1,TRBV19,TGTGCCAGTAGTATTCCGACAGGGAGGGGCTATGGCTACACCTTC,CASSIPTGRGYGYTF
TRBJ2-6,NA,NA,TRBV7-3,TGTGCCAGCAGCTCCGGCCCGGGGGCCGGGGCCAACGTCCTGACTTTC,CASSSGPGAGANVLTF
TRBJ2-7,NA,NA,TRBV30,TGTGCCTGGGACAATCGACCGGGATCATCCTACGAGCAGTACTTC,CAWDNRPGSSYEQYF
TRBJ2-2,medium-sized,NA,TRBV6-4,TGTGCCAGCAGTGACTCAACCCAGGGGGAGCTGTTTTTT,CASSDSTQGELFF
TRBJ2-6,NA,TRBD1,TRBV7-2,TGTGCCAGCAGCTTAGCGCAGCGGACAGGGACCTCTGGGGCCAACGTCCTGACTTTC,CASSLAQRTGTSGANVLTF
TRBJ2-5,NA,NA,TRBV5-1,TGCGCCAGCAGCTTGGTCCAAGAGACCCAGTACTTC,CASSLVQETQYF
TRBJ2-7,NA,NA,TRBV27,TGTGCCAGCAGTTTAGAGCCGATCCTCTACGAGCAGTACTTC,CASSLEPILYEQYF
TRBJ2-3,NA,TRBD1,TRBV19,TGTGCCAGTAGTATTCAGGGGGTTGGCACAGATACGCAGTATTTT,CASSIQGVGTDTQYF
TRBJ2-2,NA,NA,TRBV6-5,TGTGCCAGCAGTTACTTCAGGGGTGGCACCGGGGAGCTGTTTTTT,CASSYFRGGTGELFF
TRBJ1-4,NA,TRBD1,TRBV2,TGTGCCAGCACCGAGGACAGGGGTGATGAAAAACTGTTTTTT,CASTEDRGDEKLFF
TRBJ2-3,NA,TRBD2,TRBV9,TGTGCCAGCAGCGTTTCGGGCGGGAGCCTAGATACGCAGTATTTT,CASSVSGGSLDTQYF
TRBJ2-3,NA,NA,TRBV5-1,TGCGCCAGCAGCTTGAGGGGGTTGGGGACAGATACGCAGTATTTT,CASSLRGLGTDTQYF
TRBJ2-5,NA,TRBD2,TRBV30,TGTGCCTGGCAGACTAGCGGGTACCAAGAGACCCAGTACTTC,CAWQTSGYQETQYF
TRBJ1-1,few,NA,TRBV9,TGTGCCAGCAGCCCCGCCCCCCAAATGAACACTGAAGCTTTCTTT,CASSPAPQMNTEAFF
TRBJ2-5,NA,NA,TRBV11-2,TGTGCCAGCAGCCGCCAGCCTCAAGAGACCCAGTACTTC,CASSRQPQETQYF
TRBJ1-4,NA,NA,TRBV7-6,TGTGCCAGCAGCTTCTCCGGGCTTGCAACTAATGAAAAACTGTTTTTT,CASSFSGLATNEKLFF
TRBJ1-5,NA,NA,TRBV4-3,TGCGCCAGCAGCCAAGATGGAGGTGGCAATCAGCCCCAGCATTTT,CASSQDGGGNQPQHF
TRBJ2-6,once,NA,TRBV13,TGTGCCAGCACCAAGGGGACCTCTGGGGCCAACGTCCTGACTTTC,CASTKGTSGANVLTF
TRBJ1-2,NA,TRBD1,TRBV10-2,TGCGCCAGCAGTGAAGACAGGGCGGCGGGCTACACCTTC,CASSEDRAAGYTF
TRBJ2-3,once,NA,TRBV7-2,TGTGCCAGCAGCCCTAGCACAGATACGCAGTATTTT,CASSPSTDTQYF
TRBJ2-3,NA,NA,TRBV7-9,TGTGCCAGCAGCTCGGACTACCTGATGGGGCAGTATTTT,CASSSDYLMGQYF
TRBJ2-7,NA,NA,TRBV11-2,TGTGCCAGCAGCTTAGACGGGAATCCCTACGAGCAGTACTTC,CASSLDGNPYEQYF
TRBJ1-6,NA,NA,TRBV6-5,TGTGCCAGCAGTTACAGGAGCTCCTATAATTCACCCCTCCACTTT,CASSYRSSYNSPLHF
TRBJ1-1,NA,TRBD1,TRBV6-6,TGTGCCAGCAGTAAGGGGCAGGGGGCTAATACTGAAGCTTTCTTT,CASSKGQGANTEAFF
TRBJ1-5,NA,NA,TRBV7-9,TGTGCCAGCGGGGGCCAGGGGAGCAATCAGCCCCAGCATTTT,CASGGQGSNQPQHF
TRBJ1-3,NA,NA,TRBV5-4,TGTGCCAGCCCGAGGGCAGAAACCTCTGGAAACACCATATATTTT,CASPRAETSGNTIYF
TRBJ1-1,NA,TRBD1,TRBV11-3,TGTGCCAGCAGCTTTACAGGGGGCACCACTGAAGCTTTCTTT,CASSFTGGTTEAFF
TRBJ2-7,few,NA,TRBV4-1,TGCGCCAGCAGTACACTGAGCTCCTACGAGCAGTACTTC,CASSTLSSYEQYF
TRBJ2-7,NA,TRBD2,TRBV9,TGTGCCAGCAGCGCGAGGAGCGGGGTTCCCTACGAGCAGTACTTC,CASSARSGVPYEQYF
TRBJ1-4,NA,NA,TRBV5-6,TGTGCCAGCAGCGGGGCTTCCGGCGCCCGTGCACTGTTTTTT,CASSGASGARALFF
TRBJ2-7,NA,NA,TRBV4-3,TGCGCCAGCAGGCACCCGGGACGATACGAGCAGTACTTC,CASRHPGRYEQYF
TRBJ2-6,NA,NA,TRBV6-6,TGTGCCAGCAGTTGGAGATCCTCTGGGGCCAACGTCCTGACTTTC,CASSWRSSGANVLTF